These 6 T cell receptor beta chains were all obtained from the same sample, sequenced in a study of T cell responses to AZD1222 COVID-19 vaccine. Profiled with immunoSEQ multiplex PCR; TCRdb holds only in-frame clones, not every one. The sample lists under 150,000 clones, roughly 93% occurring once. This material consisted of peripheral blood, taken on day 0 of AZD1222 vaccination. The receptors derive from an adult in good health.

The chain carries TRBV5-1 and TRBJ1-3; no clear D. From germline, CDR1 is SGHRS and CDR2 YFSETQ. The germline V and J ends were trimmed by 2 bases and 0 bases, with 9 bases remaining between them. The CDR3 contains 15 residues. In DNA, the CDR3 is TGCGCCAGCAGCTTCGGCAGATCCTCTGGAAACACCATATATTTT. Its translation is CASSFGRSSGNTIYF.

The chain carries TRBV5-1 and TRBJ2-5; no firm D call. This CDR3 has 14 residues. V lost 0 bases and J 5 bases, leaving 11 bases between the germline ends. Looked up from germline, CDR1 is SGHRS and CDR2 is YFSETQ. CDR3 residues: CASSLALARETQYF. In DNA form, the CDR3 reads TGCGCCAGCAGCTTGGCCCTTGCGCGGGAGACCCAGTACTTC.

The chain recombines TRBV12-3 or TRBV12-4 with TRBJ1-2, with D possibly matching TRBD1 (5 bases). The V end lost 5 bases, the J end lost 4 bases, and 8 bases lay between the germline ends. The CDR3 is 12 residues long. The CDR3 reads CASSQGLYGYTF. The CDR3 DNA sequence: TGTGCCAGCAGTCAGGGTCTCTATGGCTACACCTTC.

As concerns this clone: The sample holds other DNA sequences that translate to the same CDR3. The chain combines TRBV4-3 with TRBJ1-2, with 9 bases that match TRBD1. Looked up from germline, CDR1 is LGHNA and CDR2 is YSLEER. V shed 0 bases, J shed 8 bases, and the junction held 4 bases outside the gene matches. The CDR3 contains 14 residues. CDR3 sequence reads: CASSQEGQGYGYTF. The CDR3 coding sequence is TGCGCCAGCAGCCAAGAGGGACAGGGTTACGGCTACACCTTC.

The chain joins TRBV19 to TRBJ2-7; 7 bases fit TRBD2. The CDR3 is made up of 16 amino acids. J lost 0 bases, V lost 0 bases, and 5 bases had no gene match. Germline V CDR1 and CDR2: LNHDA, SQIVND (reference sequence). The CDR3: CASSIDAGVRSYEQYF. The CDR3 bases are TGTGCCAGTAGTATAGATGCGGGGGTCCGCTCCTACGAGCAGTACTTC.

This chain connects TRBV29-1 to TRBJ1-1; D uncertain. The CDR3 has 10 residues. Trimming pared 5 bases from V and 1 base from J, leaving 2 bases between. Germline V lookup: CDR1 SQVTM, CDR2 ANQGSEA. CDR3 DNA: TGCAGCGTTAAGAACACTGAAGCTTTCTTT. Amino acids: CSVKNTEAFF.